One TCR beta chain is described in this entry. As originally analysed: From reference gene primer amplification, estimates of nucleated cell counts were derived. TCRdb's table, derived via immunoSEQ multiplex PCR, lists solely in-frame clones and lacks some. Clone size and the V and J calls come from that table; the DNA yielded D and trimming. The sample records a few hundred thousand clones, about nine tenths being singletons. Participant ages covered about 18 to 90 years across approximately 25 US areas. The study counted Cohort 3 donors as recovered given two negative PCRs, clearance, or symptom resolution. The record originates from a study of blood T cell repertoires in COVID-19. Across the whole study: Nucleic acid was either cDNA or gDNA, and it came from T cells, B-cell-depleted T cells, or PBMCs.

The V gene end was trimmed by 3 bases and the J gene end by 0 bases; junction bases not matched to a gene: 6. Germline CDR1 KGHSH, CDR2 LQKENI. CDR3 length equals 16 residues. The chain links TRBV18 to TRBJ2-7; TRBD1 matches at 9 bases. Sequenced sample: PBMCs or T cells enriched from blood (not recorded which). This clonotype originated in a woman in her twenties or thirties who had recovered from COVID-19. CDR3 region: CASSPRQGVGSYEQYF. CDR3 sequence (DNA): TGTGCCAGCTCACCTAGACAGGGGGTCGGCTCCTACGAGCAGTACTTC.